These 2 T cell receptor beta chains originate from one sample sequenced in a study of blood T cell repertoires in COVID-19. TCRdb's copy holds only in-frame clones and misses some; the assay was immunoSEQ multiplex PCR. Of around 62,000 clones listed, 85% to 95% are singletons. Sequences were obtained from peripheral blood. The origin of the receptors is a man aged 70-80 years with active COVID-19.

The V gene is TRBV7-8, the J gene TRBJ1-4; D ambiguous. This CDR3 contains 16 residues. The germline CDR1 and CDR2 sequences are SGHVS and FQNEAQ. V shed 7 bases and J shed 1 base, with 16 bases lying between them. The CDR3 spells CASTPWRALTNEKLFF. In nucleotides, the CDR3 is TGTGCCAGCACCCCCTGGAGGGCCCTAACTAATGAAAAACTGTTTTTT.

This chain links TRBV5-1 with TRBJ1-2, with 8 bases matching TRBD1. The V gene's germline CDR1 is SGHRS and CDR2 YFSETQ. With V trimmed by 0 bases and J by 7 bases, 5 bases remained unmatched. CDR3 length: 14 amino acids. CDR3 sequence reads: CASSLDRGAIGYTF. The CDR3 DNA follows: TGCGCCAGCAGCTTGGACAGGGGGGCCATTGGCTACACCTTC.